The count of the clone carrying this TCR beta chain is one. Its specificity is unknown. The data originate from a study of long-term antiretroviral therapy in people with HIV. Germline CDR1 reads MNHNS; CDR2 reads SASEGT. The CDR3 extends over 13 amino acids. With 5 bases clipped from V and 5 bases from J, the junction kept 3 bases outside the gene matches. The run of the v3.0 immunoSEQ assay was at survey level. Sequencing was performed with immunoSEQ multiplex PCR; in TCRdb, only in-frame clones are kept and a portion is missing. Of 18,000 or so clones in the sample, about three quarters were seen once. Broader study findings: ART adherence, viral resistance and therapy changes were not recorded. Repertoire dominance by clones expanded before ART was seen at all time points.

The sample in question was unsorted PBMCs, obtained at the start of antiretroviral therapy, before treatment. This TCR came from a woman between 40 and 55 years old with HIV. The chain combines TRBV6-1 with TRBJ1-5, with TRBD1 matching over 7 bases. The CDR3 here is CASSNDRDQPQHF. Written as DNA, the CDR3 is TGTGCCAGCAGTAATGACAGGGATCAGCCCCAGCATTTT.